Following are 17 T cell receptor beta chains from one sample sequenced in a study of cytotoxic CD8 clonotypes in ibrutinib-treated CLL (dated by TCRdb to the early 2020s). Read against the paper, the sample's time point label means: 12 months on ibrutinib. The library was produced with the immunoSEQ multiplex PCR assay. Drawn from immuneACCESS, this table holds only the in-frame rearrangements with V and J called that TCRdb kept. Clones are partly lost; checked studies trace under half to an unresolved V gene and leave the rest unexplained. The sample table holds 110,000 to 150,000 clones, of which 80% to 95% were seen once. 11% of the sample is in the top ten clones. Sequencing was performed on PBMCs, taken after 12 months of ibrutinib treatment. These receptors were collected from a human donor with chronic lymphocytic leukemia.

In its sample, this clone was seen once. The CDR3 sequence: CASERGQSGNTIYF. In nucleotides, the CDR3 is TGTGCCTCCGAACGGGGGCAATCTGGAAACACCATATATTTT. The chain has TRBV28 and TRBJ1-3, with D maybe TRBD1 (6 bases). This CDR3 has 14 residues. Deletions cut 11 bases from V and 1 base from J, with 15 bases between. Germline lookup yields CDR1 MDHEN and CDR2 SYDVKM.

The chain combines TRBV29-1 with TRBJ2-7; 9 nucleotides align to TRBD2. Per germline, CDR1 SQVTM and CDR2 ANQGSEA. Trimming took 7 bases from V and 6 from J; bases not matched to a gene: 7. CDR3 length equals 12 residues. The CDR3 reads CSGCGGEGEQYF. The CDR3 DNA sequence: TGCAGCGGCTGCGGGGGGGAGGGCGAGCAGTACTTC.

This rearrangement joins TRBV5-1 to TRBJ1-1; weak D call: TRBD1 (5 bases). Trimming removed 3 bases at V and 3 bases at J, with 12 bases between. The V gene's germline CDR1 is SGHRS and CDR2 YFSETQ. The CDR3 length is 14 residues. CDR3 amino acids: CASSYLTGHTEAFF. CDR3 DNA sequence: TGCGCCAGCAGCTACCTGACGGGGCACACTGAAGCTTTCTTT.

This chain uses TRBV15 with TRBJ2-3, with 10 bases matching TRBD1. The CDR3 loop spans 16 amino acids. J gave up 2 bases and V 1 base, and 3 bases lay outside the gene matches. Germline V gives CDR1 LNHNV, CDR2 YYDKDF (reference sequence). The CDR3 protein is CATSRGQGAATDTQYF. The CDR3 nucleotides are TGTGCCACCAGCAGAGGACAGGGGGCGGCCACAGATACGCAGTATTTT.

This chain joins TRBV18 and TRBJ1-1; 8 bases fit TRBD1. The CDR3 extends over 14 amino acids. V was pared by 6 bases and J by 1 base, with 4 bases of the junction left unmatched. The V gene's germline CDR1 is KGHSH and CDR2 LQKENI. As DNA, the CDR3 is TGTGCCAGCTCGAAAGACAGGGGGAACACTGAAGCTTTCTTT. This encodes CASSKDRGNTEAFF.

The rearrangement joins TRBV7-6 to TRBJ2-7, with a weak D call TRBD1 (6 bases). The V gene lost 2 bases and the J gene lost 3 bases, with 20 bases spanning the gap. CDR1 and CDR2 from the germline V gene are SGHVS and FNYEAQ. The CDR3 length is 17 residues. CDR3 in DNA: TGTGCCAGCAGCTTAAACTCTATCGCACAGGGTCACTACGAGCAGTACTTC. Its protein is CASSLNSIAQGHYEQYF.

In its sample, this clone was seen many times. This rearrangement joins TRBV19 to TRBJ1-3; D is possibly TRBD1 (6 bases). The CDR3 totals 16 residues. Germline V CDR1 and CDR2: LNHDA, SQIVND (reference sequence). V was pared by 3 bases and J by 2 bases, with 14 bases between. The chain's CDR3 is CASSIHRTDPGNTIYF. DNA for the CDR3: TGTGCCAGTAGTATCCACCGGACAGATCCTGGAAACACCATATATTTT.

To note about this clone: One end of the junction fails to match germline, which may point to a read error. The rearrangement uses TRBV7-7 and TRBJ2-3; D not resolved. The CDR3 contains 12 residues. Germline-derived CDR1 and CDR2 are SSHAT and FNYEAQ (reference sequence). The CDR3 nucleotides are TGTGCTAGCAGCCCCGGCACAGATACGCAGTATTTT. Its translation is CASSPGTDTQYF.

The chain joins TRBV5-8 to TRBJ2-7, with D hard to call. Looked up from germline, CDR1 is SGHTS and CDR2 is YDEGEE. This CDR3 is built from 14 residues. V was trimmed by 2 bases and J by 1 base, leaving 10 bases between them. The CDR3 sequence is CASSFHTDSYEQYF. In DNA, the CDR3 is TGTGCCAGCAGCTTTCATACCGATTCCTACGAGCAGTACTTC. Full variable domain (remainder filled in from reference TRBV5-8 and TRBJ2-7): EAGVTQSPTHLIKTRGQQATLRCSPISGHTSVYWYQQALGLGLQFLLWYDEGEERNRGNFPPRFSGRQFPNYSSELNVNALELEDSALYLCASSFHTDSYEQYFGPGTRLTVT.

The V and J genes are TRBV7-2 and TRBJ2-3; no clear D gene. V shed 7 bases and J shed 1 base, with 3 bases lying between them. CDR3 length equals 11 residues. Germline CDR1 SGHTA, CDR2 FQGNSA. The CDR3 loop is CASKGTDTQYF. The CDR3 DNA is TGTGCCAGCAAGGGCACAGATACGCAGTATTTT.

This clone was seen once. The chain is built from TRBV2 and TRBJ2-3; unclear D gene. The CDR3 has 14 amino acids. Germline V CDR1 and CDR2: SNHLY, FYNNEI. V was trimmed by 5 bases and J by 2 bases, leaving 11 bases between them. In nucleotides, the CDR3 is TGTGCCAGCAGTCCTCTCAGAATCACAGATACGCAGTATTTT. Translation gives CASSPLRITDTQYF.

The CDR3 DNA is TGCGCCAGCAGCTTAGGGCTAGCGGGAGCCCTCGGTGAGACCCAGTACTTC. Protein: CASSLGLAGALGETQYF. V is TRBV5-1 and J is TRBJ2-5; 10 bases fit TRBD2. Germline values: CDR1 SGHRS, CDR2 YFSETQ. Germline trimming cut 2 bases from V and 5 bases from J; bases unmatched to any gene: 12. CDR3 size: 17 residues. Combining the CDR3 with reference TRBV5-1 and TRBJ2-5 gives the whole variable domain KAGVTQTPRYLIKTRGQQVTLSCSPISGHRSVSWYQQTPGQGLQFLFEYFSETQRNKGNFPGRFSGRQFSNSRSEMNVSTLELGDSALYLCASSLGLAGALGETQYFGPGTRLLVL.

The rearrangement uses TRBV6-1 and TRBJ2-7; D call uncertain. Trimming removed 1 base at V and 11 bases at J, with 12 bases between. Germline V gene lookup returns CDR1 MNHNS and CDR2 SASEGT. This CDR3 is built from 12 residues. The DNA of the CDR3 is TGTGCCAGCAGTGAAGTTCTCGACTCAGAGTACTTC. Translation gives CASSEVLDSEYF.

The CDR3 DNA sequence: TGCGCCAGCAGCCCTTTAGGGACAGCCCAAGAGACCCAGTACTTC. Protein product: CASSPLGTAQETQYF. The chain couples TRBV5-1 to TRBJ2-5; TRBD1 agrees at 7 bases. V dropped 4 bases and J dropped 1; count of bases not matched to a gene: 7. CDR1 is SGHRS, CDR2 YFSETQ, per germline. This CDR3 contains 15 residues.

V usage is TRBV11-2 and J usage is TRBJ2-7; TRBD2 agrees at 7 bases. Trimming removed 6 bases from V and 3 bases from J; junction bases left unmatched: 5. The CDR3 loop spans 13 amino acids. Looked up from germline, CDR1 is SGHAT and CDR2 is FQNNGV. CDR3 in DNA: TGTGCCAGCAGACTCCCGGGAGGCTACGAGCAGTACTTC. Amino acids: CASRLPGGYEQYF.

The DNA for the CDR3 is TGTGCCAGTAGTCCCGGCCATAACTCTGGAAACACCATATATTTT. Translated, it gives CASSPGHNSGNTIYF. This sequence joins TRBV19 and TRBJ1-3, with D unresolved. In germline, CDR1 is LNHDA, CDR2 SQIVND (reference sequence). CDR3 length: 15 amino acids. Trimming cost V 5 bases and J 0 bases, with 11 bases left between them.

The chain is built from TRBV19 and TRBJ2-3, with 10 nucleotides matching TRBD2. Germline CDR1 is LNHDA and CDR2 is SQIVND (reference sequence). Trimming at V came to 5 bases and at J to 7 bases, leaving 12 bases not matched to a gene. This CDR3 is 16 amino acids long. CDR3 sequence reads: CASSPPPAGGPNTQYF. The CDR3 nucleotides are TGTGCCAGTAGTCCACCCCCAGCGGGAGGGCCAAATACGCAGTATTTT.